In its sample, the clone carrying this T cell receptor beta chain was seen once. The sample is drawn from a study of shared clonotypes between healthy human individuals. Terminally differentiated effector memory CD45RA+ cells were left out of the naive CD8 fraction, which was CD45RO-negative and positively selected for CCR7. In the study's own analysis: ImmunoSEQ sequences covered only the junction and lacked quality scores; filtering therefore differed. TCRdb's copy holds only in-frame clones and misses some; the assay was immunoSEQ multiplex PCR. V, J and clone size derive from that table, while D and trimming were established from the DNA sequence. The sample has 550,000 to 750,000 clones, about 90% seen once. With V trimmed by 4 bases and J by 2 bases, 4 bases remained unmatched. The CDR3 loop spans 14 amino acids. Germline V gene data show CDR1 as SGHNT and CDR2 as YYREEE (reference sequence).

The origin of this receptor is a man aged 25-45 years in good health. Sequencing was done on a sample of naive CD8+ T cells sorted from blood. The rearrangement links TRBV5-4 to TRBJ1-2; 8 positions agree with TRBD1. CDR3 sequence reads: CASSLDRENYGYTF. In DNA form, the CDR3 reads TGTGCCAGCAGCCTGGACAGGGAAAACTATGGCTACACCTTC. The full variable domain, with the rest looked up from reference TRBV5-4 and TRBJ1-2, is ETGVTQSPTHLIKTRGQQVTLRCSSQSGHNTVSWYQQALGQGPQFIFQYYREEENGRGNFPPRFSGLQFPNYSSELNVNALELDDSALYLCASSLDRENYGYTFGSGTRLTVV.